This is a list of T cell receptor beta chains from one sample in a study of cytomegalovirus exposure and HLA in healthy donors. Assay: immunoSEQ multiplex PCR; the TCRdb copy retains only in-frame clones and omits some. The table shows 130,000 to 150,000 clones, with 73% occurring only once. Sequencing input: PBMCs. These TCRs come from a human donor in good health. CDR3s leave out the opening cysteine and the closing phenylalanine or tryptophan. Each record gives: V gene, clone size, CDR3 length, CDR3 protein. The size of a clone is reported for some rows only, either as once, few or many, or as a class for expanded clones.

v_call: TRBV11-2; clone_size: .; cdr3_length: 13; cdr3_aa: ASSITGTGLNEQF
v_call: TRBV13; clone_size: once; cdr3_length: 13; cdr3_aa: ASSLLGEELHGYT
v_call: TRBV7-9; clone_size: .; cdr3_length: 12; cdr3_aa: ASSPSGRGDTQY
v_call: TRBV11-3; clone_size: few; cdr3_length: 16; cdr3_aa: ASSLGLGRLANSYEQY
v_call: TRBV6-5; clone_size: .; cdr3_length: 10; cdr3_aa: ASRQGADTQY
v_call: TRBV27; clone_size: .; cdr3_length: 12; cdr3_aa: ASKFGVMNTEAF
v_call: TRBV7-6; clone_size: .; cdr3_length: 13; cdr3_aa: ASSLSSGGYGELF
v_call: TRBV13; clone_size: .; cdr3_length: 11; cdr3_aa: ASSRSEGGKQY
v_call: TRBV19; clone_size: once; cdr3_length: 13; cdr3_aa: ASSIEQGSYNEQF
v_call: TRBV15; clone_size: few; cdr3_length: 11; cdr3_aa: ATSRDLAGEAF
v_call: TRBV7-2; clone_size: .; cdr3_length: 10; cdr3_aa: ASSLRNSPLH
v_call: TRBV5-4; clone_size: .; cdr3_length: 11; cdr3_aa: ASSLTLADEQF
v_call: TRBV11-1; clone_size: .; cdr3_length: 13; cdr3_aa: ASSRPGQINNEQF
v_call: TRBV9; clone_size: .; cdr3_length: 12; cdr3_aa: ASSVNGGQETQY
v_call: TRBV7-9; clone_size: few; cdr3_length: 12; cdr3_aa: ASSLSGENTEAF
v_call: TRBV6-5; clone_size: .; cdr3_length: 12; cdr3_aa: ASSRGSDNSPLH
v_call: TRBV7-3; clone_size: .; cdr3_length: 12; cdr3_aa: ASSFGTSGDTQY
v_call: TRBV4-1; clone_size: once; cdr3_length: 13; cdr3_aa: ASSHLGAVQETQY
v_call: TRBV5-1; clone_size: .; cdr3_length: 12; cdr3_aa: ASSFQGQGSEAF
v_call: TRBV7-9; clone_size: .; cdr3_length: 14; cdr3_aa: ASSSQSGRAFNEQF
v_call: TRBV6-1; clone_size: .; cdr3_length: 13; cdr3_aa: ASSDGTYDTDTQY
v_call: TRBV9; clone_size: .; cdr3_length: 15; cdr3_aa: ASSVAPTSGRKDTQY
v_call: TRBV29-1; clone_size: .; cdr3_length: 12; cdr3_aa: SVGTSGNADTQY
v_call: TRBV4-2; clone_size: .; cdr3_length: 12; cdr3_aa: ASSPGGATDTQY
v_call: TRBV11-2; clone_size: .; cdr3_length: 11; cdr3_aa: ASSLDSTGEQY
v_call: TRBV5-8; clone_size: .; cdr3_length: 11; cdr3_aa: ASSLWGGYGYT
v_call: TRBV13; clone_size: .; cdr3_length: 16; cdr3_aa: ASSHSPGTGGGDEKLF
v_call: TRBV13; clone_size: .; cdr3_length: 13; cdr3_aa: ASSLGQAGANVLT
v_call: TRBV7-2; clone_size: few; cdr3_length: 14; cdr3_aa: ASTYREIGNTGELF
v_call: TRBV9; clone_size: few; cdr3_length: 14; cdr3_aa: ASSTGTSGRGYEQF
v_call: TRBV9; clone_size: .; cdr3_length: 12; cdr3_aa: ASSVKGEGYGYT
v_call: TRBV11-3; clone_size: .; cdr3_length: 11; cdr3_aa: ASSNRQDPEAF
v_call: TRBV5-4; clone_size: few; cdr3_length: 12; cdr3_aa: ASSLQGSGNTIY
v_call: TRBV19; clone_size: .; cdr3_length: 13; cdr3_aa: ASSTLPGRREKLF
v_call: TRBV7-3; clone_size: few; cdr3_length: 11; cdr3_aa: ASSLGATETQY
v_call: TRBV7-3; clone_size: few; cdr3_length: 12; cdr3_aa: ASSTGQYNSPLH
v_call: TRBV9; clone_size: .; cdr3_length: 13; cdr3_aa: ASSKRSNSGNTIY
v_call: TRBV28; clone_size: .; cdr3_length: 12; cdr3_aa: ASFQGRDNSPLH
v_call: TRBV28; clone_size: .; cdr3_length: 13; cdr3_aa: ASSFGTGEVYEQY
v_call: TRBV7-8; clone_size: .; cdr3_length: 12; cdr3_aa: ASSLAKSSRGYT
v_call: TRBV29-1; clone_size: .; cdr3_length: 9; cdr3_aa: SVEIDYEQY
v_call: TRBV5-1; clone_size: few; cdr3_length: 12; cdr3_aa: ASRRGGENYGYT
v_call: TRBV9; clone_size: .; cdr3_length: 12; cdr3_aa: ASSVGAVNYGYT
v_call: TRBV30; clone_size: .; cdr3_length: 9; cdr3_aa: AWSSGYEQY
v_call: TRBV11-2; clone_size: .; cdr3_length: 16; cdr3_aa: ASSIFRLAGGDSYEQY